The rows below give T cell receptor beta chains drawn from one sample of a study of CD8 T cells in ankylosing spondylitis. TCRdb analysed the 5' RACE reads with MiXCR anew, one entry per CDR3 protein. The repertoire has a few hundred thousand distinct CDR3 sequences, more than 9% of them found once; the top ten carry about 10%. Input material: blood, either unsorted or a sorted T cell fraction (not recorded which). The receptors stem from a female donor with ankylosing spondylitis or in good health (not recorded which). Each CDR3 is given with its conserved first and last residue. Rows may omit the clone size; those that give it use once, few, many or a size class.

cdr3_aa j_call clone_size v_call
CASSLVGSGGGNSNEQFF TRBJ2-1 . TRBV5-1
CASSPGGEIEQFF TRBJ2-1 many TRBV10-2
CASSTRSGAEAFF TRBJ1-1 many TRBV7-8
CASSESSGGGYTF TRBJ1-2 many TRBV2
CASSYDGGGPQFF TRBJ2-1 . TRBV5-1
CASSRRDQETQYF TRBJ2-5 few TRBV3-1
CASSPGDSTYNEQFF TRBJ2-1 many TRBV10-2
CSAMLPPGLSAEQYF TRBJ2-7 few TRBV20-1
CASSSVGPYEQYF TRBJ2-7 . TRBV6-2/TRBV6-3
CASSTSGRAAYEQYF TRBJ2-7 many TRBV28
CASSVLRDGNQPQHF TRBJ1-5 . TRBV19
CASSEGLENTGELFF TRBJ2-2 many TRBV5-1
CASGGAYAVEQYF TRBJ2-7 . TRBV27
CASSRYRQGPYEQYF TRBJ2-7 . TRBV5-5
CCAREGPGQGARNYGYTF TRBJ1-2 . TRBV20-1
CASSFRQGPGELFF TRBJ2-2 many TRBV12-3/TRBV12-4
CASSDWSSGANVLTF TRBJ2-6 . TRBV2
CASSQSPGEAGETQYF TRBJ2-5 few TRBV4-2
CASSKPGYYYGYTF TRBJ1-2 many TRBV11-2
CASSLGYGGVGTEAFF TRBJ1-1 many TRBV7-9
CASSERRTPLHF TRBJ1-6 . TRBV11-2
CASSPDTTGTQYF TRBJ2-5 . TRBV7-7
CASSRTSGTVNYGYTF TRBJ1-2 many TRBV12-3/TRBV12-4
CASSPASKGTEAFF TRBJ1-1 . TRBV18
CASSPQNRGPNTEAFF TRBJ1-1 many TRBV13
CSASGLGQGYNEQFF TRBJ2-1 many TRBV20-1
CSARDELVSLNEQFF TRBJ2-1 many TRBV20-1
CASSFRGNLIVAQHF TRBJ1-5 few TRBV6-2/TRBV6-3
CASSYPGQILRLNTEAFF TRBJ1-1 . TRBV6-2/TRBV6-3
CASSVGAGDPDEQYF TRBJ2-7 few TRBV9
CASSSDSAGNEQFF TRBJ2-1 many TRBV7-9
CARSLALASGRGPDTQYF TRBJ2-3 once TRBV12-3/TRBV12-4
CASSLPGGVYEQYF TRBJ2-7 many TRBV11-2
CASSLRTGAGNTIYF TRBJ1-3 many TRBV7-6
CASSASRPRAPGQFF TRBJ2-1 many TRBV27
CSAAAIGQGVSQPQHF TRBJ1-5 few TRBV20-1
CASSSHGRLNTEAFF TRBJ1-1 few TRBV12-3/TRBV12-4
CASSPTGANYGYTF TRBJ1-2 many TRBV6-1
CASSLNRGPYEQYF TRBJ2-7 . TRBV5-1
CSARSGLGYTEAFF TRBJ1-1 few TRBV29-1
CASSRGQGHSGYTF TRBJ1-2 . TRBV28
CASSISRSSYNEQFF TRBJ2-1 many TRBV19
CAISESGRDEQFF TRBJ2-1 many TRBV10-3
CASSLEPGAPSNEQYF TRBJ2-7 . TRBV5-1
CASSGTTKNIQYF TRBJ2-4 many TRBV28
CASSRGRGTNEKLFF TRBJ1-4 few TRBV2
CASSRGGGSYEQYF TRBJ2-7 few TRBV5-1
CASSATKNTEAFF TRBJ1-1 many TRBV7-3
CSVDSGSTYEQYF TRBJ2-7 many TRBV29-1
CASRSPLGSELFF TRBJ1-4 . TRBV28
CASRDRGQFYEQYF TRBJ2-7 . TRBV28
CASGEGDTEAFF TRBJ1-1 . TRBV28
CSAREDSYEQYF TRBJ2-7 . TRBV20-1
CASSQDLGYNEQFF TRBJ2-1 many TRBV3-1